These T cell receptor beta chains were read from a single sample in a study of cytomegalovirus exposure and HLA in healthy donors. The assay was immunoSEQ multiplex PCR, and TCRdb's table has in-frame clones only and misses some. The sample consists of more than 85,000 clones, 70% to 80% of them appearing once. Sequenced material: PBMCs. The source of these receptors is a female donor in good health and CMV-seronegative. Both conserved end residues are part of each CDR3. The D gene is left open where the match is weak. A clone size is listed for some rows: how often the clone was seen (once, few, many), or a class if it is expanded.

v_gene,abundance,j_gene,d_gene,CDR3aa,CDR3nt
TRBV11-2,.,TRBJ1-2,.,CASSPYPDRPQGYGYTF,TGTGCCAGCAGCCCCTATCCGGACAGACCTCAGGGGTATGGCTACACCTTC
TRBV18,few,TRBJ1-6,.,CASSPQGQSYNSPLHF,TGTGCCAGCTCACCACAAGGACAGTCCTATAATTCACCCCTCCACTTT
TRBV18,.,TRBJ2-1,.,CASSPPGRVDLEQFF,TGTGCCAGCTCACCACCGGGCAGAGTAGACCTTGAGCAGTTCTTC
TRBV27,.,TRBJ1-5,TRBD1,CASSRIRDRDHSNQPQHF,TGTGCCAGCAGCCGCATCCGGGACAGGGACCATAGCAATCAGCCCCAGCATTTT
TRBV7-3,.,TRBJ2-7,TRBD1,CASSLNPDRGHEQYF,TGTGCCAGCAGCTTAAATCCCGACAGGGGTCACGAGCAGTACTTC
TRBV11-3,.,TRBJ2-1,TRBD2,CASSRRLAGSPYNEQFF,TGCGCCAGCAGCCGCAGACTAGCGGGGTCCCCCTACAATGAGCAGTTCTTC
TRBV9,.,TRBJ2-7,TRBD2,CASSRGLAGGEQYF,TGTGCCAGCAGCAGGGGACTAGCGGGGGGCGAGCAGTACTTC
TRBV4-3,.,TRBJ2-1,.,CASSQEFYGSAGEQFF,TGCGCCAGCAGCCAAGAATTTTACGGGAGTGCGGGTGAGCAGTTCTTC
TRBV6-4,.,TRBJ1-2,.,CASSEGHGYNYGYTF,TGTGCCAGCAGTGAGGGACACGGATATAACTATGGCTACACCTTC
TRBV4-2,.,TRBJ2-7,.,CASSRRGYEQYF,TGTGCCAGCAGCCGCAGGGGCTACGAGCAGTACTTC
TRBV11-1,.,TRBJ2-6,TRBD1,CASSPTGGSGANVLTF,TGTGCCAGCAGTCCCACAGGGGGCTCTGGGGCCAACGTCCTGACTTTC
TRBV28,.,TRBJ2-7,TRBD2,CASSLSRLATDISYEQYF,TGTGCCAGCAGTTTATCCCGACTAGCGACTGATATCTCCTACGAGCAGTACTTC
TRBV9,.,TRBJ1-1,.,CASSVRQDSMNTEAFF,TGTGCCAGCAGCGTAAGACAGGACTCAATGAACACTGAAGCTTTCTTT
TRBV19,few,TRBJ1-4,.,CASSFQGTMEKLFF,TGTGCCAGTAGCTTTCAGGGTACGATGGAAAAACTGTTTTTT
TRBV18,.,TRBJ1-2,TRBD1,CASSLETGYGYTF,TGTGCCAGCTCACTAGAGACAGGGTATGGCTACACCTTC
TRBV7-4,.,TRBJ2-1,.,CASSLHSLHTYNEQFF,TGTGCCAGCAGCTTACACAGCTTACATACTTACAATGAGCAGTTCTTC
TRBV10-1,.,TRBJ1-3,TRBD1,CASSPDRAGNTIYF,TGCGCCAGCAGTCCTGACAGGGCTGGAAACACCATATATTTT
TRBV7-2,.,TRBJ2-5,.,CASSFSPGPLWPQETQYF,TGTGCCAGCAGCTTTAGCCCGGGTCCACTATGGCCCCAAGAGACCCAGTACTTC
TRBV7-8,.,TRBJ1-1,.,CASSLQAYTEAFF,TGTGCCAGCAGCTTACAGGCCTACACTGAAGCTTTCTTT
TRBV28,.,TRBJ1-4,.,CASSLWGLSEKLFF,TGTGCCAGCAGTTTATGGGGGCTTAGTGAAAAACTGTTTTTT
TRBV30,.,TRBJ2-7,.,CAWGGGSYEQYF,TGTGCCTGGGGAGGAGGCTCCTACGAGCAGTACTTC
TRBV7-2,.,TRBJ2-7,TRBD1,CASSWDRGPPYEQYF,TGTGCCAGCAGCTGGGACAGGGGCCCCCCCTACGAGCAGTACTTC
TRBV7-3,.,TRBJ2-7,TRBD2,CASSESGSGVYEQYF,TGTGCCAGCAGCGAGAGCGGGAGTGGGGTCTACGAGCAGTACTTC
TRBV25-1,.,TRBJ2-4,.,CASSGPDRLNIQYF,TGTGCCAGCAGTGGGCCTGACAGGCTAAACATTCAGTACTTC
TRBV28,.,TRBJ2-7,TRBD1,CASSLSPGQGEYEQYF,TGTGCCAGCAGTTTGTCCCCGGGACAGGGGGAATACGAGCAGTACTTC
TRBV6-5,.,TRBJ2-7,.,CASTYRTGAYEQYF,TGTGCCAGCACCTACCGGACGGGGGCCTACGAGCAGTACTTC
TRBV15,.,TRBJ2-1,TRBD2,CATSRVRTSGFDEQFF,TGTGCCACCAGCAGAGTAAGGACTAGCGGGTTCGATGAGCAGTTCTTC
TRBV29-1,.,TRBJ1-6,TRBD1,CSARSGQGNSPLHF,TGCAGCGCCCGATCGGGACAGGGTAATTCACCCCTCCACTTT
TRBV7-9,.,TRBJ1-5,TRBD1,CSSSSSGTGPIGQPQHF,TGTTCCAGCAGCTCGTCCGGGACAGGACCTATCGGTCAGCCCCAGCATTTT
TRBV7-9,.,TRBJ2-7,TRBD1,CASSLAGTGSATEQYF,TGTGCCAGCAGCTTAGCCGGGACAGGGTCTGCTACGGAGCAGTACTTC
TRBV7-9,few,TRBJ1-4,TRBD1,CASSPTLGRGLEKLFF,TGTGCCAGCAGCCCGACCTTAGGCAGGGGGCTCGAAAAACTGTTTTTT
TRBV25-1,few,TRBJ2-2,TRBD1,CASQEGTGDTGELFF,TGTGCCAGCCAAGAAGGGACAGGGGACACCGGGGAGCTGTTTTTT
TRBV6-4,once,TRBJ1-1,.,CASSGGLVGREAFF,TGTGCCAGCAGTGGGGGCCTCGTCGGCCGTGAAGCTTTCTTT
TRBV28,.,TRBJ2-4,TRBD1,CASSLYGQGGDIQYF,TGTGCCAGCAGTTTATACGGACAGGGTGGGGACATTCAGTACTTC
TRBV7-2,.,TRBJ2-7,TRBD2,CASSSGLVLGYEQYF,TGTGCCAGCAGCTCAGGACTAGTTTTGGGCTACGAGCAGTACTTC
TRBV15,.,TRBJ2-7,TRBD2,CATSRELANEQYF,TGTGCCACCAGCAGAGAACTAGCGAACGAGCAGTACTTC
TRBV4-1,.,TRBJ1-5,.,CASSQESGNQPQHF,TGCGCCAGCAGCCAAGAATCAGGCAATCAGCCCCAGCATTTT